This T cell receptor beta chain stems from a study of blood T cells in healthy people across ages. At the level of the study: The capture of about one barcoded beta molecule per two T cells was achieved by template switching.

A second PCR of about 6 to 11 cycles used a sample-barcoded 5' primer and a J-beta primer mix. TCRdb passed the 5' RACE reads through MiXCR, listing each CDR3 protein once. The sample lists 800,000 to 900,000 distinct CDR3 sequences; around two thirds were seen once. This clonotype was observed a handful of times. The antigen remains undetermined. Findings and caveats of the study: Higher diversity and more naive CD4+ cells were features of long-lived donors, compared to aged donors. Naive T cell percentage and TCR beta diversity correlated strongly.

The CDR3 runs 14 residues. Trimming shortened V by 2 bases and J by 7 bases, and 12 bases separated the two germline ends. Sequencing input: blood. The sequence came from a man aged 30 to 45 in good health. The genes are TRBV12-3 or TRBV12-4 and TRBJ2-1, with a tentative D call TRBD2 (6 bases). The CDR3 sequence: CASSLTSRINEQFF. As DNA, the CDR3 is TGTGCCAGCAGTTTAACTAGCAGGATAAATGAGCAGTTCTTC.